This T cell receptor beta chain derives from a study of OX40 agonist ivuxolimab in advanced cancers. Whole-study findings and limits: Circulating CD4+ and CD8+ T cells showed clonal expansion by week 6 at 0.1 to 3.0 mg/kg.

Method: immunoSEQ multiplex PCR; TCRdb's copy keeps in-frame clones and lacks some. The sample carries around 100,000 clones, under 95% recorded once. About this clone itself: Its antigen is undetermined.

The CDR3 is 16 residues long. The V gene end was trimmed by 6 bases and the J gene end by 6 bases; junction bases not matched to a gene: 14. Germline V CDR1 and CDR2: MNHEY, SMNVEV (reference sequence). The sequence came from an adult with an advanced solid tumor such as melanoma, head and neck, liver or kidney cancer. The chain uses TRBV27 and TRBJ1-2, with 9 nucleotides matching TRBD1. Sample: CD4+ or CD8+ T cells sorted from blood, taken in a trial of the OX40 agonist ivuxolimab. CDR3 amino acids: CASSDAEGQGFHGYTF. CDR3 sequence (DNA): TGTGCCAGCAGCGATGCGGAGGGACAGGGTTTTCATGGCTACACCTTC.